These T cell receptor beta chains were read from a single sample in a study of technical replicates of blood from a handful of donors. Method: immunoSEQ multiplex PCR; TCRdb's copy keeps in-frame clones and lacks some. This sample has 6,000 to 7,000 clones, with 90% to 97% found just once. Sequencing was done on a sample of PBMCs. The receptors shown here come from a human donor in good health. The CDR3 runs from the conserved cysteine through the conserved F or W. D genes are given only for firm matches. Clone size, where shown, is once, few, many, or a class for clones that have expanded.

j_call	v_call	d_call	clone_size	cdr3_aa	cdr3_nt
TRBJ2-7	TRBV18	TRBD1	-	CASSLGQGDYEQYF	TGTGCCAGCTCACTCGGACAGGGGGACTACGAGCAGTACTTC
TRBJ1-2	TRBV5-6	-	-	CASSDTGKFRDGYTF	TGTGCCAGCAGCGATACAGGGAAGTTTCGTGATGGCTACACCTTC
TRBJ1-1	TRBV10-1	-	-	CASSESFGSNTEAFF	TGCGCCAGCAGTGAGTCGTTTGGCAGTAACACTGAAGCTTTCTTT
TRBJ2-5	TRBV5-4	-	-	CASSPGVYGGEETQYF	TGTGCCAGCAGCCCGGGGGTTTATGGGGGAGAAGAGACCCAGTACTTC
TRBJ2-3	TRBV30	-	-	CAWGERDTQYF	TGTGCCTGGGGAGAGCGGGATACGCAGTATTTT
TRBJ2-6	TRBV6-5	-	-	CASSYFGAGANVLTF	TGTGCCAGCAGTTACTTCGGGGCTGGGGCCAACGTCCTGACTTTC
TRBJ2-1	TRBV10-1	TRBD2	-	CASSEREGRGEQFF	TGCGCCAGCAGTGAGCGGGAGGGCCGGGGAGAGCAGTTCTTC
TRBJ1-3	TRBV30	TRBD1	once	CAWGQGSRLGTIYF	TGTGCCTGGGGACAGGGAAGTCGTCTGGGCACCATATATTTT
TRBJ1-1	TRBV28	TRBD1	once	CASSPPGQVNTEAFF	TGTGCCAGCAGTCCTCCGGGACAGGTGAACACTGAAGCTTTCTTT
TRBJ1-1	TRBV19	TRBD1	-	CASSPDRANTEAFF	TGTGCCAGTAGTCCCGACAGGGCGAACACTGAAGCTTTCTTT
TRBJ2-5	TRBV6-1	TRBD1	-	CASSEVPTGGETQYF	TGTGCCAGCAGTGAAGTCCCGACAGGGGGAGAGACCCAGTACTTC
TRBJ1-3	TRBV5-6	-	-	CASSLAQVSGNTIYF	TGTGCCAGCAGCTTGGCCCAGGTCTCTGGAAACACCATATATTTT
TRBJ2-6	TRBV7-8	TRBD1	-	CASSFVDRGVSGANVLTF	TGTGCCAGCAGCTTCGTGGACAGGGGGGTGTCTGGGGCCAACGTCCTGACTTTC
TRBJ2-3	TRBV18	TRBD2	-	CASSPRERDRLSTDTQYF	TGTGCCAGCTCACCGAGGGAGCGGGATAGACTTAGCACAGATACGCAGTATTTT
TRBJ2-7	TRBV7-6	-	-	CASSLAPVYEQYF	TGTGCCAGCAGCTTAGCCCCGGTATACGAGCAGTACTTC
TRBJ1-1	TRBV27	-	-	CASSLDGPQGAEAFF	TGTGCCAGCAGTTTGGACGGCCCACAGGGTGCTGAAGCTTTCTTT
TRBJ2-5	TRBV5-1	TRBD1	-	CASREGTGEETQYF	TGCGCCAGCCGAGAAGGGACAGGAGAGGAGACCCAGTACTTC
TRBJ1-2	TRBV6-1	-	-	CASSERVDWDGYTF	TGTGCCAGCAGTGAACGAGTCGACTGGGATGGCTACACCTTC
TRBJ2-7	TRBV4-1	-	-	CASSQTDVEYEQYF	TGCGCCAGCAGCCAAACCGACGTGGAGTACGAGCAGTACTTC
TRBJ2-7	TRBV21-1	-	-	CASSPRSEASGREAEQYF	TGTGCCAGCAGCCCCAGGTCCGAGGCTAGCGGGAGGGAGGCCGAGCAGTACTTC
TRBJ2-1	TRBV23-1	TRBD1	-	CASSQSILFRDRGDNEQFF	TGCGCCAGCAGTCAATCCATTCTGTTCCGGGACAGGGGGGACAATGAGCAGTTCTTC
TRBJ2-2	TRBV27	-	-	CASSFTAAGELFF	TGTGCCAGCAGTTTCACAGCGGCCGGGGAGCTGTTTTTT
TRBJ1-1	TRBV5-1	-	once	CASSTKQGVNTEAFF	TGCGCCAGCAGCACAAAACAGGGCGTGAACACTGAAGCTTTCTTT
TRBJ2-7	TRBV7-3	TRBD2	-	CASSLTTSGSLEQYF	TGTGCCAGCAGCTTAACTACTAGCGGGAGTCTCGAGCAGTACTTC
TRBJ2-5	TRBV30	-	-	CAWGPQEGTQYF	TGTGCCTGGGGGCCACAAGAAGGGACCCAGTACTTC
TRBJ2-7	TRBV11-3	TRBD1	once	CASSLYRGSGEQYF	TGTGCCAGCAGCTTATACAGGGGGAGTGGCGAGCAGTACTTC
TRBJ1-4	TRBV5-1	TRBD1	-	CASSDRVGGGLFF	TGCGCCAGCTCGGACAGGGTTGGCGGTGGACTGTTTTTT
TRBJ2-7	TRBV11-2	-	once	CASSLGGSSSYVQYF	TGTGCCAGCAGCTTAGGAGGTAGCAGTTCATACGTGCAGTACTTC
TRBJ2-7	TRBV7-8	-	-	CASSLEGVRLGQYF	TGTGCCAGCAGCTTAGAAGGAGTGAGATTGGGGCAGTACTTC
TRBJ1-3	TRBV5-8	TRBD1	-	CASSVQGNSGNTIYF	TGTGCCAGCAGCGTACAGGGGAACTCTGGAAACACCATATATTTT
TRBJ1-5	TRBV5-1	TRBD1	-	CASSSTGGGQPQHF	TGCGCCAGCAGCTCGACAGGGGGCGGGCAGCCCCAGCATTTT
TRBJ2-7	TRBV7-9	TRBD2	-	CASSGAGVNSYEQYF	TGTGCCAGCAGCGGAGCGGGAGTTAATTCTTACGAGCAGTACTTC
TRBJ2-3	TRBV6-4	-	-	CASSDTAGSSTDTQYF	TGTGCCAGCAGTGACACCGCGGGATCTAGCACAGATACGCAGTATTTT
TRBJ2-6	TRBV5-1	-	-	CASSSGSGANVLTF	TGCGCCAGCAGCTCAGGGTCCGGGGCCAACGTCCTGACTTTC
TRBJ2-1	TRBV5-6	-	-	CASSPGTSREQFF	TGTGCCAGCAGCCCCGGGACATCGAGGGAGCAGTTCTTC
TRBJ1-2	TRBV6-5	-	-	CASSYSGSYGYTF	TGTGCCAGCAGTTACTCTGGCAGTTATGGCTACACCTTC
TRBJ2-6	TRBV28	-	-	CASSSTGSGANVLTF	TGTGCCAGCAGTTCTACAGGGTCTGGGGCCAACGTCCTGACTTTC
TRBJ1-2	TRBV30	-	-	CAWTVDYGYTF	TGTGCCTGGACGGTGGACTATGGCTACACCTTC
TRBJ1-2	TRBV20-1	-	-	CSASRDYGYTF	TGCAGTGCAAGCAGGGACTATGGCTACACCTTC
TRBJ2-5	TRBV15	TRBD1	-	CATSRAQGQGTLTQYF	TGTGCCACCAGCAGAGCCCAGGGACAGGGGACATTGACCCAGTACTTC
TRBJ1-3	TRBV11-2	-	-	CASSLRRSGNTIYF	TGTGCCAGCAGCCTTAGGAGGTCTGGAAACACCATATATTTT
TRBJ2-3	TRBV5-1	-	-	CASSIVADTQYF	TGCGCCAGCAGCATCGTCGCAGATACGCAGTATTTT
TRBJ1-5	TRBV15	-	-	CATSRARSVRAGFYQPQHF	TGTGCCACCAGCAGAGCCCGATCTGTTCGGGCAGGGTTTTATCAGCCCCAGCATTTT